This TCR beta chain was recorded in a study of cytomegalovirus exposure and HLA in healthy donors. Study at large: Among about 179 million T cells, an earlier analysis found 117 million unique TCR beta sequences.

J was trimmed by 8 bases and V by 3 bases; bases with no gene match: 5. The CDR3 has 14 amino acids. The germline CDR1 and CDR2 sequences are SEHNR and FQNEAQ (reference sequence). PCR amplification relied on 60 Vbeta primers (plus 13 Jbeta primers). Sequenced by immunoSEQ multiplex PCR; TCRdb stores in-frame clones only, minus some. Among around 150,000 clones listed, roughly 70% were seen once. The clonotype was recovered from a man in his forties in good health and CMV-seropositive. The rearrangement uses TRBV7-9 and TRBJ2-1; the match to TRBD2 covers 9 bases. The sequencing input was PBMCs. The CDR3 here is CASSFGGGADEQFF. The DNA of the CDR3 is TGTGCCAGCAGCTTTGGCGGGGGGGCGGATGAGCAGTTCTTC.